The 6 T cell receptor beta chains listed next were all sequenced from one sample in a study of T cells in Graves' hyperthyroidism and ophthalmopathy. Amplification yielded TCR beta CDR3 regions, with RNA transcripts as the source. The HTBI primer set drove a first-round RT-PCR of the TCR CDR3. TCRdb ran MiXCR on the multiplex PCR reads and lists one entry per CDR3 protein. The sample yields 490,000 or so distinct CDR3 sequences, about 20% seen once. Input material: blood. The receptor source for this set is a man aged 35 to 55 with Graves' ophthalmopathy.

The V gene is TRBV6-2 or TRBV6-3, the J gene TRBJ2-3, with D possibly matching TRBD2 (5 bases). In germline, CDR1 is MNHEY, CDR2 SVGEGT. Trimming stripped 8 bases from V and 2 bases from J, with 11 bases between. This CDR3 has 13 residues. The CDR3 DNA follows: TGTGCCAGCCGGGGTGCGGCCACAGATACGCAGTATTTT. This gives the protein CASRGAATDTQYF.

This clonotype was counted a few times. A much larger clone lies one base from this, so it may be a read error. The chain carries TRBV20-1 and TRBJ2-1; possibly TRBD2 for D (5 bases). Germline values: CDR1 DFQATT, CDR2 SNEGSKA (reference sequence). The CDR3 spans 13 residues. CDR3 coding DNA: TGCAGTACTAGAGATCGTGGAGGCAATGAGCAGTTCTTC. It yields the protein CSTRDRGGNEQFF.

This chain joins TRBV6-1 and TRBJ2-7; D remains unclear. Trimming removed 5 bases at V and 0 bases at J, with 11 bases between. Germline CDR1 is MNHNS and CDR2 is SASEGT. The CDR3 consists of 14 residues. The CDR3 protein is CASSYALSSYEQYF. CDR3 nucleotide sequence: TGTGCCAGCAGTTACGCGCTCAGCTCCTACGAGCAGTACTTC.

There are many counts of this clonotype. CDR3 amino acids: CASSPHTLTGGPYYGYTF. The CDR3 region has the DNA TGTGCCAGCAGTCCGCACACCCTGACAGGAGGGCCTTACTATGGCTACACCTTC. The chain links TRBV27 to TRBJ1-2, with a weak D call TRBD1 (6 bases). The V end was cut by 5 bases, the J end by 3 bases, with 25 bases between. CDR1 is MNHEY and CDR2 is SMNVEV in the germline V gene (reference sequence). This CDR3 region has 18 residues.

This clonotype was found many times. The V call is TRBV28, the J call TRBJ2-1, with 14 bases matching TRBD2. CDR3 length: 16 amino acids. CDR1 is MDHEN and CDR2 is SYDVKM in the germline V gene. V was pared by 5 bases and J by 10 bases, with 10 bases of the junction left unmatched. This chain's CDR3 is CASSPGLAGVGWEQFF. DNA for the CDR3: TGTGCCAGCAGTCCGGGACTAGCGGGAGTTGGTTGGGAGCAGTTCTTC.

J is TRBJ1-6 and V is TRBV9; TRBD1 aligns across 9 bases. With 6 bases clipped from V and 12 bases from J, the junction kept 13 bases outside the gene matches. Germline assignment: CDR1 SGDLS and CDR2 YYNGEE. The CDR3 has 15 residues. The CDR3 loop reads CASNPEGTGPQPLHF. The CDR3 DNA follows: TGTGCCAGCAACCCAGAGGGGACAGGGCCGCAACCCCTCCACTTT.